The clone carrying this T cell receptor beta chain was observed many times. What it binds is not known. The sample belongs to a study of human T cells and chemical hapten exposure. In the study overall: Patients got weekly scalp diphenylcyclopropenone doses over the approximately 25-week study. General study results and limits: Sensitization with DPC brought no change to TCRs above 1 in 1000 in frequency.

Time point specified: pre-sensitization, week 0. This sample's treatment: therapeutic diphenylcyclopropenone sensitization with weekly scalp DPC. Prior to each patch test being applied, blood was drawn. TCRdb re-analysed the RACE reads in MiXCR, keeping a single row per CDR3 protein. The table lists some 300,000 distinct CDR3 sequences, around 5% of them singletons. Sequencing was performed on whole blood, taken in connection with sensitization to the hapten diphenylcyclopropenone (DPC). The origin of this receptor is a young woman with alopecia areata. Some clones in this sample may be carry-over from other donors' samples.

DNA of the CDR3: TGTGCCAGCAGTGACTCGACCGGATCTGGGGCCAACGTCCTGACTTTC. This codes for CASSDSTGSGANVLTF. This sequence joins TRBV6-4 and TRBJ2-6; D remains ambiguous. The ends were cut back, 0 bases at V and 1 base at J, with 7 bases in the middle. The CDR3 sequence is 16 residues long. Germline V gene lookup returns CDR1 MRHNA and CDR2 SNTAGT.